The 2 T cell receptor beta chains below were found in one sample sequenced in a study of T cells in localized non-small cell lung cancer. Profiling relied on immunoSEQ multiplex PCR, and the TCRdb table lists in-frame clones only, not all of them. The table records around 24,000 clones, roughly nine tenths of them present only once. Here the sequenced sample was peripheral blood, taken before any cancer treatment. Source of these receptors: a man aged 40 to 70 with stage I squamous cell lung carcinoma.

The rearrangement joins TRBV6-5 to TRBJ2-3; 10 nucleotides agree with TRBD2. The CDR3 covers 16 residues. V was pared by 3 bases and J by 2 bases, with 5 bases of the junction left unmatched. CDR1 is MNHEY and CDR2 is SVGAGI in the germline V gene. The CDR3 here is CASSYSGGPITDTQYF. CDR3 bases: TGTGCCAGCAGTTATAGCGGGGGGCCGATCACAGATACGCAGTATTTT.

V is TRBV2 and J is TRBJ1-6, with D hard to call. V lost 7 bases and J lost 5, with 9 bases in between. Germline values: CDR1 SNHLY, CDR2 FYNNEI. This CDR3 comprises 13 residues. The DNA for the CDR3 is TGTGCCAGCATAACTGGAGATAATTCACCCCTCCACTTT. It codes for CASITGDNSPLHF.